One TCR beta chain is described in this entry. Which antigen it targets is not known. Base quality data are lacking; no much larger clone is found one base away. The data stem from a study of T cell changes during pregnancy in multiple sclerosis (dated by TCRdb to between 2017 and 2020). The study in broad terms: The study examined how the T cell repertoire changed over the course of pregnancy in women with multiple sclerosis.

The V and J ends are trimmed by 4 bases and 5 bases, leaving 15 bases between them. Including cysteine and phenylalanine, the CDR3 has 15 amino acids. Only the CDR3 part of the read is kept: 45 bases, read in frame from the first base. CDR1 and CDR2, per the germline V gene, are MNHNS and SASEGT. Library construction relied on the immunoSEQ multiplex PCR assay. The table comes from immuneACCESS by way of TCRdb, which keeps in-frame sequences with V and J called. Part of the clones is missing from these tables; in studies checked, under half for an unresolved V gene and the rest for unknown reasons. This sample holds about 42,000 clones; less than 90% were observed only once. Around 1% of the sample is in the top ten clones.

Sequencing used CD4+ T cells from peripheral blood mononuclear cells, obtained in the second trimester of pregnancy. The clonotype was recovered from a female donor with multiple sclerosis, enrolled in a pregnancy study. The rearrangement combines TRBV6-1 with TRBJ2-1; 6 matching bases give a weak D call of TRBD2. This receptor has the CDR3 CASSGTSWGNNEQFF. At the DNA level, the sequence is TGTGCCAGCAGTGGTACTAGCTGGGGAAACAATGAGCAGTTCTTC.